The next 27 T cell receptor beta chains were all read from a single sample in a study of blood T cell repertoires in COVID-19. Profiled with immunoSEQ multiplex PCR; TCRdb holds only in-frame clones, not every one. There are approximately 70,000 clones in the sample; 65% to 85% occur only once, and about 4.3% lies in the top ten. What was sequenced was peripheral blood. All receptors come from an older woman with acute or convalescent COVID-19.

This clone was found once. CDR3 bases: TGTGCCTGGAGGGGAGACAGGCTGTACTATGGCTACACCTTC. It yields the protein CAWRGDRLYYGYTF. The rearrangement uses TRBV30 and TRBJ1-2; D might be TRBD1 (6 bases). This CDR3 spans 14 amino acids. Germline CDR1 reads GTSNPN; CDR2 reads SVGIG (reference sequence). Trimming shortened V by 3 bases and J by 3 bases, and 14 bases separated the two germline ends.

The chain employs TRBV2 and TRBJ1-1; D is ambiguous. There are 13 residues in the CDR3. Germline V gene sequence: CDR1 SNHLY, CDR2 FYNNEI. V lost 6 bases to trimming and J lost 0 bases, with 8 bases between them. Written as DNA, the CDR3 is TGTGCCAGCAGGCTATTCGTGAACACTGAAGCTTTCTTT. Its protein is CASRLFVNTEAFF. The whole variable domain, filled in from reference TRBV2 and TRBJ1-1, reads EPEVTQTPSHQVTQMGQEVILRCVPISNHLYFYWYRQILGQKVEFLVSFYNNEISEKSEIFDDQFSVERPDGSNFTLKIRSTKLEDSAMYFCASRLFVNTEAFFGQGTRLTVV.

V and J are TRBV11-2 and TRBJ1-3; TRBD1 matches at 7 bases. CDR3 size: 17 residues. With 2 bases clipped from V and 2 bases from J, the junction kept 9 bases outside the gene matches. Germline loops: CDR1 SGHAT, CDR2 FQNNGV. CDR3 amino acids: CASSLIGTVLAGNTIYF. The CDR3 coding sequence is TGTGCCAGCAGCTTAATAGGGACAGTATTGGCTGGAAACACCATATATTTT.

The V and J genes are TRBV5-4 and TRBJ2-2, with D tentatively TRBD1 (7 bases). The CDR3 is 12 residues long. CDR1 SGHNT and CDR2 YYREEE come from the germline V gene (reference sequence). The V end was cut by 4 bases, the J end by 11 bases, with 12 bases between. This chain's CDR3 is CASSAGGTELFF. The CDR3 nucleotides read TGTGCCAGCAGCGCAGGGGGGACCGAGCTGTTTTTT.

The chain couples TRBV11-3 to TRBJ2-7; 11 nucleotides line up with TRBD1. This CDR3 is 14 amino acids long. CDR1 is SGHNT and CDR2 is YENEEA in the germline V gene. With V trimmed by 5 bases and J by 6 bases, 6 bases remained unmatched. This chain's CDR3 is CASSRGQGDFEQYF. In DNA, the CDR3 is TGTGCCAGCAGCCGGGGACAGGGGGATTTCGAGCAGTACTTC.

The chain carries TRBV19 and TRBJ1-5; no definite D call. V dropped 7 bases and J dropped 0 bases, with 16 bases sitting between them. The CDR3 spans 16 residues. Looked up from germline, CDR1 is LNHDA and CDR2 is SQIVND (reference sequence). CDR3 sequence: CASTLGQPNSNQPQHF. The CDR3 DNA reads as TGTGCCAGTACCCTTGGGCAGCCAAATAGCAATCAGCCCCAGCATTTT.

The CDR3 nucleotides read TGTGCCATCACTCAGACAGGGGGTGCAGATACGCAGTATTTT. Amino acids: CAITQTGGADTQYF. The chain has TRBV10-3 and TRBJ2-3, with 9 bases lining up with TRBD1. Germline CDR1 and CDR2: ENHRY and SYGVKD. The CDR3 is made up of 14 amino acids. V was clipped by 7 bases and J by 4 bases; unmatched bases: 6.

In its sample, this clone was seen a few times. The rearrangement uses TRBV4-1 and TRBJ1-5; D is unresolved. Germline V gene sequence: CDR1 MGHRA, CDR2 YSYEKL. CDR3 length: 16 amino acids. The V end was cut by 0 bases, the J end by 6 bases, with 15 bases between. The CDR3 spells CASSQEELRLGQPQHF. CDR3 coding DNA: TGCGCCAGCAGCCAAGAGGAGCTTCGGTTGGGTCAGCCCCAGCATTTT.

The gene calls are TRBV24-1 and TRBJ1-4, with 7 bases aligning to TRBD1. The CDR3 is made up of 13 amino acids. The V gene's germline CDR1 is KGHDR and CDR2 SFDVKD. Germline trimming cut 9 bases from V and 6 bases from J; bases unmatched to any gene: 6. This CDR3 is CATSGTEDEKLFF. Written as DNA, the CDR3 is TGTGCCACCTCCGGGACAGAGGATGAAAAACTGTTTTTT.

V gene TRBV7-9 combines with J gene TRBJ2-2; the D is unclear. Germline assignment: CDR1 SEHNR and CDR2 FQNEAQ (reference sequence). Trimming stripped 4 bases from V and 1 base from J, with 13 bases between. The CDR3 has 16 residues. The chain's CDR3 is CASSSGWVGNTGELFF. CDR3 nucleotide sequence: TGTGCCAGCAGCTCCGGGTGGGTAGGGAACACCGGGGAGCTGTTTTTT. The variable domain in full, completed from reference TRBV7-9 and TRBJ2-2, reads DTGVSQNPRHKITKRGQNVTFRCDPISEHNRLYWYRQTLGQGPEFLTYFQNEAQLEKSRLLSDRFSAERPKGSFSTLEIQRTEQGDSAMYLCASSSGWVGNTGELFFGEGSRLTVL.

The chain links TRBV3-1 (or the pseudogene TRBV3-2) to TRBJ1-4; D gene uncertain. The CDR3 length is 14 residues. V lost 3 bases to trimming and J lost 2 bases, with 7 bases between them. The V gene's germline CDR1 is LGHDT and CDR2 YNNKEL (reference sequence). The CDR3 coding sequence is TGTGCCAGCAGCCACGGAGGCACTAATGAAAAACTGTTTTTT. It translates to CASSHGGTNEKLFF.

This clone was detected only a few times. The genes are TRBV6-5 and TRBJ2-1; 7 bases fit TRBD1. The CDR3 covers 15 residues. The J segment lost 7 bases and the V segment lost 2 bases, leaving 8 bases of the junction unmatched. CDR1 MNHEY and CDR2 SVGAGI come from the germline V gene. The CDR3 sequence: CASSYRQGILNEQFF. The CDR3 DNA reads as TGTGCCAGCAGTTACAGACAGGGTATTTTAAATGAGCAGTTCTTC.

A remark on this clone: This CDR3 is also generated by other DNA sequences in the sample. V and J are TRBV6-5 and TRBJ1-6; D is perhaps TRBD1 (6 bases). CDR3 length: 15 amino acids. Looked up from germline, CDR1 is MNHEY and CDR2 is SVGAGI. Trimming left V 2 bases short and J 7 bases short, with 12 bases between. The CDR3 loop reads CASSYRLDSNSPLHF. CDR3 DNA: TGTGCCAGCAGTTACCGACTGGACAGCAATTCACCCCTCCACTTT.

In DNA form, the CDR3 reads TGTGCCAGCACCAAAGGGGGGAACACCGGGGAGCTGTTTTTT. This translates into CASTKGGNTGELFF. The chain uses TRBV27 and TRBJ2-2, with a possible D match to TRBD1 (6 bases). The CDR3 runs to 14 residues. Germline CDR1 and CDR2: MNHEY and SMNVEV (reference sequence). V was cut by 7 bases and J by 1 base, with 10 bases left in between.

This chain uses TRBV19 with TRBJ2-1; tentatively, D is TRBD1 (6 bases). CDR1 is LNHDA, CDR2 SQIVND, per germline (reference sequence). The CDR3 runs 15 residues. The V end lost 2 bases, the J end lost 8 bases, and 16 bases lay between the germline ends. Written as DNA, the CDR3 is TGTGCCAGTAGTATAATTGGGGGCCGGTTGCATGAGCAGTTCTTC. As protein: CASSIIGGRLHEQFF.

Here the CDR3 reads CASSQDQAVNTGELFF. Written as DNA, the CDR3 is TGTGCCAGCAGCCAAGACCAAGCGGTAAACACCGGGGAGCTGTTTTTT. V gene TRBV14 combines with J gene TRBJ2-2; D perhaps matches TRBD2 (5 bases). Trimming shortened V by 0 bases and J by 2 bases, and 10 bases separated the two germline ends. CDR3 length equals 16 residues. Per germline, CDR1 SGHDN and CDR2 FVKESK.

V and J are TRBV19 and TRBJ2-6, with a possible D match to TRBD1 (6 bases). Germline CDR1 LNHDA, CDR2 SQIVND (reference sequence). Trimming took off 7 bases at V and 3 bases at J, with 13 bases between the two ends. This CDR3 is 15 amino acids long. The chain's CDR3 is CASTGASSGANVLTF. The CDR3 DNA follows: TGTGCCAGTACAGGGGCCTCAAGTGGGGCCAACGTCCTGACTTTC.

The chain employs TRBV3-1 (or the pseudogene TRBV3-2) and TRBJ1-2; no definite D call. The CDR3 is 15 amino acids. The V gene's germline CDR1 is LGHDT and CDR2 YNNKEL (reference sequence). Trimming removed 4 bases at V and 8 bases at J, with 20 bases between. The CDR3 DNA is TGTGCCAGCAGCCGCAGCCGACTGGGAGACGGAGGCTACACCTTC. The encoded protein is CASSRSRLGDGGYTF.

The chain links TRBV5-1 to TRBJ2-7, with TRBD1 matching 8 bases. After removal of 0 bases from V and 5 bases from J, the junction contained 4 bases not matched to a gene. The germline CDR1 and CDR2 sequences are SGHRS and YFSETQ. The CDR3 totals 14 residues. The CDR3 reads CASSLGQGADEQYF. DNA of the CDR3: TGCGCCAGCAGCTTGGGGCAGGGGGCAGACGAGCAGTACTTC.

J is TRBJ1-3 and V is TRBV11-2, with D hard to call. The CDR3 runs to 13 residues. V shed 3 bases and J shed 4 bases, with 7 bases lying between them. CDR1 and CDR2 (germline): SGHAT, FQNNGV. CDR3 nucleotides: TGTGCCAGCAGCTTTCGGGGAGGAAACACCATATATTTT. This translates into CASSFRGGNTIYF.

This chain joins TRBV4-1 and TRBJ2-1, with D perhaps TRBD2 (5 bases). This CDR3 contains 15 residues. V dropped 1 base and J dropped 12 bases, with 19 bases sitting between them. Germline V gene data show CDR1 as MGHRA and CDR2 as YSYEKL. CDR3 sequence: CASSQAGDLDYGQFF. In nucleotides, the CDR3 is TGCGCCAGCAGCCAAGCCGGGGATTTAGATTATGGGCAGTTCTTC.

This sequence joins TRBV10-1 and TRBJ2-2; D is ambiguous. This CDR3 has 12 residues. With 3 bases removed from V and 5 bases from J, the gap between germline ends came to 4 bases. Germline CDR1 and CDR2: WNHNN and SYGVQD (reference sequence). CDR3 loop: CASSDRTGELFF. Written as DNA, the CDR3 is TGCGCCAGCAGTGATCGGACCGGGGAGCTGTTTTTT.

The chain uses TRBV5-6 and TRBJ2-7; unclear D gene. Germline CDR1 SGHDT, CDR2 YYEEEE. CDR3 length: 14 residues. V was trimmed by 1 base and J by 0 bases, leaving 8 bases between them. CDR3 amino acids: CASSLPTSSYEQYF. The CDR3 nucleotides read TGTGCCAGCAGCTTGCCAACATCCTCCTACGAGCAGTACTTC. Full variable domain (remainder filled in from reference TRBV5-6 and TRBJ2-7): DAGVTQSPTHLIKTRGQQVTLRCSPKSGHDTVSWYQQALGQGPQFIFQYYEEEERQRGNFPDRFSGHQFPNYSSELNVNALLLGDSALYLCASSLPTSSYEQYFGPGTRLTVT.

The V call is TRBV13, the J call TRBJ1-1, with D possibly matching TRBD1 (6 bases). The germline gives CDR1 PRHDT, CDR2 FYEKMQ (reference sequence). This CDR3 region has 13 residues. V was clipped by 1 base and J by 8 bases, with 11 bases between them. The CDR3 nucleotides read TGTGCCAGCAGCTTAGTTAGGGGGGGCGAAGCTTTCTTT. Amino acid sequence: CASSLVRGGEAFF.

This rearrangement joins TRBV2 to TRBJ1-3; 7 bases are a match to TRBD1. The CDR3 spans 17 residues. CDR1 is SNHLY and CDR2 is FYNNEI in the germline V gene. Unmatched junction bases numbered 11, after V lost 6 bases and J lost 0 bases. CDR3 amino acids: CASSRDSPLTSGNTIYF. For the CDR3, the DNA is TGTGCCAGCAGCCGGGACAGTCCATTGACCTCTGGAAACACCATATATTTT.

The chain employs TRBV18 and TRBJ1-3; tentatively, D is TRBD1 (5 bases). V dropped 6 bases and J dropped 1 base, with 16 bases sitting between them. Germline-derived CDR1 and CDR2 are KGHSH and LQKENI. The CDR3 contains 16 residues. The CDR3 sequence is CASSRGGGRSGNTIYF. The CDR3, as DNA: TGTGCCAGCTCTCGTGGCGGGGGAAGGTCTGGAAACACCATATATTTT.

DNA for the CDR3: TGCGCCAGCAGCTTGGTCCAGGGCGGCACTGAAGCTTTCTTT. This translates into CASSLVQGGTEAFF. The chain uses TRBV5-1 and TRBJ1-1; TRBD1 is a possible D gene (5 bases). Germline assignment: CDR1 SGHRS and CDR2 YFSETQ. V dropped 0 bases and J dropped 4 bases, with 10 bases sitting between them. This CDR3 has 14 amino acids.